These 16 T cell receptor beta chains originate from one sample sequenced in a study of cytomegalovirus exposure and HLA in healthy donors. The study ran its PCR with 60 Vbeta and 13 Jbeta primers. Here immunoSEQ multiplex PCR was the method, and the copy in TCRdb shows in-frame clones only, minus some. The table has tens of thousands of clones, roughly 50% seen once. Sequenced input: PBMCs. These receptors were collected from a woman between 40 and 55 years old in good health and CMV-seropositive.

This chain uses TRBV6-1 with TRBJ1-2; TRBD1 is a possible D gene (6 bases). The V gene lost 6 bases and the J gene lost 14 bases, with 13 bases spanning the gap. Germline V CDR1 and CDR2: MNHNS, SASEGT. This CDR3 region has 10 residues. CDR3 nucleotide sequence: TGTGCCAGCAGGGATGGGACACCTACCTTC. It codes for CASRDGTPTF.

V and J are TRBV7-3 and TRBJ2-1, with 9 bases identical to TRBD2. V lost 2 bases, J lost 2 bases, and 1 base stayed unmatched. Germline CDR1 and CDR2: SGHTA and FQGTGA. This CDR3 has 15 residues. The CDR3 region is CASSLASGAYNEQFF. CDR3 DNA: TGTGCCAGCAGCTTAGCTAGCGGGGCCTACAATGAGCAGTTCTTC.

The chain carries TRBV4-3 and TRBJ2-5; 7 bases fit TRBD2. V lost 4 bases, J lost 2 bases, and 7 bases stayed unmatched. This CDR3 spans 15 amino acids. Germline lookup yields CDR1 LGHNA and CDR2 YSLEER. The CDR3 nucleotides are TGCGCCAGCAGCCCCCGGACTAGAGCGCAAGAGACCCAGTACTTC. This encodes CASSPRTRAQETQYF.

The chain carries TRBV10-3 and TRBJ1-1; 8 bases map to TRBD1. Per the germline V gene, CDR1 is ENHRY and CDR2 is SYGVKD. This CDR3 comprises 13 residues. V was clipped by 9 bases and J by 0 bases; unmatched bases: 3. The CDR3 DNA sequence: TGTGCCATACAACAGGGGGTGAACACTGAAGCTTTCTTT. It yields the protein CAIQQGVNTEAFF.

The chain recombines TRBV14 with TRBJ1-2; the D gene is possibly TRBD1 (5 bases). With 1 base removed from V and 8 bases from J, the gap between germline ends came to 14 bases. This CDR3 spans 14 amino acids. Germline V gene data show CDR1 as SGHDN and CDR2 as FVKESK. The CDR3 bases are TGTGCCAGCAGCCAAGGGTTTTGGGGCGACGGCTACACCTTC. This codes for CASSQGFWGDGYTF.

This clone was picked up a small number of times. The chain joins TRBV19 to TRBJ2-7; D is possibly TRBD1 (5 bases). V was shortened by 5 bases and J by 5 bases, with 7 bases between the two germline ends. The CDR3 runs to 11 residues. Germline assignment: CDR1 LNHDA and CDR2 SQIVND (reference sequence). The CDR3 loop is CASSLQDEQYF. The CDR3 nucleotides are TGTGCCAGTAGTCTACAGGACGAGCAGTACTTC.

The V gene is TRBV4-2, the J gene TRBJ2-3, with TRBD2 matching 14 bases. The CDR3 loop spans 21 amino acids. The ends lost 4 bases at V and 0 bases at J; junction bases unmatched: 15. Germline V lookup: CDR1 LGHNA, CDR2 YNFKEQ. The CDR3 loop is CASSLRSTGTSGGSSTDTQYF. CDR3 bases: TGTGCCAGCAGCCTCAGATCCACCGGGACTAGCGGGGGATCTAGCACAGATACGCAGTATTTT.

The chain recombines TRBV2 with TRBJ1-1, with TRBD1 as a possible D gene (6 bases). Trimming stripped 0 bases from V and 7 bases from J, with 12 bases between. Germline V gives CDR1 SNHLY, CDR2 FYNNEI. The CDR3 has 14 amino acids. This chain's CDR3 is CASSEAGGGGEAFF. The CDR3 nucleotides read TGTGCCAGCAGTGAAGCGGGGGGGGGCGGTGAAGCTTTCTTT.

The genes are TRBV11-3 and TRBJ2-1; 8 bases are a match to TRBD1. Losses at the gene ends were 0 bases for V and 4 bases for J; bases not matched to a gene: 5. The CDR3 has 16 residues. Per germline, CDR1 SGHNT and CDR2 YENEEA. The CDR3 region is CASSLDLNRGYNEQFF. In DNA, the CDR3 is TGTGCCAGCAGCTTAGATCTGAACAGGGGGTACAATGAGCAGTTCTTC.

V is TRBV19 and J is TRBJ2-7, with a tentative D call TRBD2 (6 bases). CDR3 size: 13 residues. Germline V gene data show CDR1 as LNHDA and CDR2 as SQIVND (reference sequence). The ends were cut back, 3 bases at V and 4 bases at J, with 10 bases in the middle. CDR3 protein: CASSIVAGYEQYF. CDR3 coding DNA: TGTGCCAGTAGTATTGTTGCGGGGTACGAGCAGTACTTC.

The rearrangement joins TRBV9 to TRBJ2-1, with D hard to call. CDR3 size: 12 residues. Germline V CDR1 and CDR2: SGDLS, YYNGEE. Trimming left V 0 bases short and J 6 bases short, with 4 bases between. CDR3 coding DNA: TGTGCCAGCAGCGTAGACTTCAATGAGCAGTTCTTC. Translation: CASSVDFNEQFF.

CDR3 bases: TGCGCCAGCAGCTTGGATCGCCGGGACTACACCTTC. It yields the protein CASSLDRRDYTF. The rearrangement links TRBV5-1 to TRBJ1-2, with D unresolved. The length of the CDR3 is 12 residues. The germline gives CDR1 SGHRS, CDR2 YFSETQ. Trimming stripped 0 bases from V and 10 bases from J, with 10 bases between.

This clone was detected a few times. This chain joins TRBV28 and TRBJ2-7; the D gene is possibly TRBD1 (8 bases). This CDR3 region has 15 residues. CDR1 is MDHEN, CDR2 SYDVKM, per germline. V dropped 5 bases and J dropped 5 bases, with 19 bases sitting between them. CDR3 sequence: CASSPRGQGGDEQYF. In nucleotides, the CDR3 is TGTGCCAGCAGTCCACGCGGACAGGGAGGGGACGAGCAGTACTTC.

This chain connects TRBV2 to TRBJ1-2; 8 nucleotides line up with TRBD1. CDR3 length equals 16 residues. The V segment lost 6 bases and the J segment 6 bases; nucleotides outside the gene matches: 15. Germline assignment: CDR1 SNHLY and CDR2 FYNNEI. CDR3 coding DNA: TGTGCCAGCAGCCCTGACAGGGGCCGGTTCGAGGATGGCTACACCTTC. As protein: CASSPDRGRFEDGYTF. Variable domain in full (rest from reference TRBV2 and TRBJ1-2): EPEVTQTPSHQVTQMGQEVILRCVPISNHLYFYWYRQILGQKVEFLVSFYNNEISEKSEIFDDQFSVERPDGSNFTLKIRSTKLEDSAMYFCASSPDRGRFEDGYTFGSGTRLTVV.

This clone showed up just a few times. The chain is built from TRBV27 and TRBJ1-1, with 9 bases fitting TRBD1. After removal of 5 bases from V and 5 bases from J, the junction contained 9 bases not matched to a gene. The CDR3 spans 15 residues. Germline V gives CDR1 MNHEY, CDR2 SMNVEV (reference sequence). CDR3 DNA sequence: TGTGCCAGCAGTCGTTCCGGGACAGGGTGGACTGAAGCTTTCTTT. Translating it yields CASSRSGTGWTEAFF.

The table lists this clone with a few counts. CDR3 amino acids: CATSGTNSNQPQHF. The CDR3 DNA reads as TGTGCCACGAGCGGGACAAATAGCAATCAGCCCCAGCATTTT. V is TRBV10-3 and J is TRBJ1-5; D perhaps matches TRBD1 (6 bases). The CDR3 length is 14 residues. Germline loops: CDR1 ENHRY, CDR2 SYGVKD. V was cut by 10 bases and J by 0 bases, with 13 bases left in between.